The 31 T cell receptor beta chains below all came from one sample that was sequenced in a study of regulatory T cells in long-lasting Graves disease. Time point denoted: newly diagnosed GD, antithyroid drugs for less than 3 months. Researchers made the TCR library from RNA that was extracted from PBMCs. Sequencing libraries for TCR beta were prepared with iRepertoire HTBI primers and Arm-PCR of CDR3 regions. One entry per CDR3 protein results from TCRdb running MiXCR on the multiplex PCR reads. The sample has 530,000 or so distinct CDR3 sequences, approximately 16% seen once. In addition, the sample was reused for a study of T cells in Graves' hyperthyroidism and ophthalmopathy.

The source was peripheral blood mononuclear cells (PBMCs), collected at new diagnosis, from a patient treated with antithyroid drugs. The receptors were sampled from a man younger than 35 with Graves disease.

This clonotype was seen many times. The chain has TRBV28 and TRBJ2-3; perhaps TRBD2 as D (6 bases). V dropped 3 bases and J dropped 2 bases, with 15 bases sitting between them. Germline V gives CDR1 MDHEN, CDR2 SYDVKM. The CDR3 contains 16 residues. CDR3 region: CASSFSGDGDTDTQYF. The DNA of the CDR3 is TGTGCCAGCAGTTTCTCGGGGGACGGAGACACAGATACGCAGTATTTT.

The chain employs TRBV7-9 and TRBJ2-7; D might be TRBD2 (6 bases). The CDR3 runs 16 residues. CDR1 and CDR2 from the germline V gene are SEHNR and FQNEAQ (reference sequence). With 5 bases removed from V and 7 bases from J, the gap between germline ends came to 24 bases. The CDR3 DNA sequence: TGTGCCAGCAGCCCTCCATGGACTAACCCCGAGGAGGAGCAGTACTTC. Translated: CASSPPWTNPEEEQYF. Together with reference TRBV7-9 and TRBJ2-7, the CDR3 gives the full variable domain: DTGVSQNPRHKITKRGQNVTFRCDPISEHNRLYWYRQTLGQGPEFLTYFQNEAQLEKSRLLSDRFSAERPKGSFSTLEIQRTEQGDSAMYLCASSPPWTNPEEEQYFGPGTRLTVT.

V is TRBV27 and J is TRBJ1-5; the D is unclear. Trimming pared 5 bases from V and 0 bases from J, leaving 11 bases between. Looked up from germline, CDR1 is MNHEY and CDR2 is SMNVEV (reference sequence). The CDR3 is made up of 15 amino acids. The CDR3 DNA is TGTGCCAGCAGTCTAGTCATGGGTAGCAATCAGCCCCAGCATTTT. This encodes CASSLVMGSNQPQHF.

This clonotype was recorded at least ten times. The chain joins TRBV28 to TRBJ2-2, with 8 bases matching TRBD1. From germline, CDR1 is MDHEN and CDR2 SYDVKM. V lost 10 bases, J lost 1 base, and 5 bases stayed unmatched. CDR3 length equals 14 residues. The CDR3 DNA reads TGTGCCATCGGACAGGGAGGGAACACCGGGGAGCTGTTTTTT. Translating it yields CAIGQGGNTGELFF.

This sequence joins TRBV2 and TRBJ2-5, with a possible D match to TRBD1 (5 bases). With 2 bases removed from V and 3 bases from J, the gap between germline ends came to 13 bases. Germline lookup yields CDR1 SNHLY and CDR2 FYNNEI. The CDR3 extends over 15 amino acids. CDR3 sequence: CASSEIRGPEETQYF. The CDR3 DNA sequence: TGTGCCAGCAGTGAAATTAGGGGCCCGGAAGAGACCCAGTACTTC. The variable domain in full, with the rest retrieved from reference TRBV2 and TRBJ2-5, is EPEVTQTPSHQVTQMGQEVILRCVPISNHLYFYWYRQILGQKVEFLVSFYNNEISEKSEIFDDQFSVERPDGSNFTLKIRSTKLEDSAMYFCASSEIRGPEETQYFGPGTRLLVL.

The table lists this clonotype with a few counts. The chain employs TRBV18 and TRBJ2-7; 8 nucleotides match TRBD1. The CDR3 extends over 16 amino acids. The germline V gene encodes CDR1 KGHSH and CDR2 LQKENI. V trimming: 4 bases; J trimming: 1 base; junction bases outside the gene matches: 9. The DNA of the CDR3 is TGTGCCAGCTCACTTTCCGGGACAGGCATATCCTACGAGCAGTACTTC. This translates into CASSLSGTGISYEQYF.

This clonotype was recorded a few times. The chain has TRBV3-1 and TRBJ2-7, with D maybe TRBD1 (6 bases). Trimming pared 0 bases from V and 5 bases from J, leaving 8 bases between. Germline values: CDR1 LGHDT, CDR2 YNNKEL (reference sequence). The CDR3 runs 13 residues. Here the CDR3 reads CASSQERQDEQYF. The DNA of the CDR3 is TGTGCCAGCAGCCAAGAACGACAGGACGAGCAGTACTTC.

This clonotype was observed a single time. With a much larger clone just one base away, this may be a read error. This sequence joins TRBV10-2 and TRBJ2-5; TRBD2 agrees at 8 bases. The CDR3 totals 14 residues. Unmatched junction bases numbered 8, after V lost 5 bases and J lost 6 bases. Per germline, CDR1 WSHSY and CDR2 SAAADI. The CDR3 sequence is CASSHSGKGKTQYF. In DNA, the CDR3 is TGCGCCAGCAGTCATAGCGGGAAGGGAAAGACCCAGTACTTC.

This clonotype was counted at least ten times. V usage is TRBV6-1 and J usage is TRBJ2-7; tentative D call: TRBD2 (5 bases). The CDR3 is 13 residues long. Germline CDR1 is MNHNS and CDR2 is SASEGT. Between the trimmed V and J ends, which lost 11 bases and 1 base, there was a span of 15 bases. CDR3 sequence reads: CAPTGRGSYEQYF. Written as DNA, the CDR3 is TGTGCCCCGACTGGCCGGGGATCCTACGAGCAGTACTTC.

This clonotype appeared a few times. The chain uses TRBV7-9 and TRBJ2-3; 16 positions match TRBD2. Germline loops: CDR1 SEHNR, CDR2 FQNEAQ (reference sequence). After removal of 5 bases from V and 4 bases from J, the junction contained 12 bases not matched to a gene. The CDR3 runs 19 residues. CDR3 amino acids: CASSEGLAGGIGRPDTQYF. In nucleotides, the CDR3 is TGTGCCAGCAGCGAGGGACTAGCGGGAGGGATTGGGCGGCCAGATACGCAGTATTTT.

Only a few counts were recorded for this clonotype. V is TRBV2 and J is TRBJ1-4; 7 positions agree with TRBD1. The germline gives CDR1 SNHLY, CDR2 FYNNEI. CDR3 size: 14 residues. With 8 bases clipped from V and 8 bases from J, the junction kept 11 bases outside the gene matches. The CDR3 nucleotides are TGTGCCAGCGCGCCGGGGGGGACAGCCGAAAAACTGTTTTTT. Amino acids: CASAPGGTAEKLFF.

On this clonotype: Being one base from a much bigger clone, this may be a read error. The gene calls are TRBV28 and TRBJ1-2, with D possibly TRBD1 on 5 matching bases. Germline CDR1 MDHEN, CDR2 SYDVKM. The length of the CDR3 is 13 residues. The CDR3 loop is CASSSQGFYGHTF. DNA for the CDR3: TGTGCCAGCAGTTCCCAGGGATTCTATGGCCACACCTTC.

This clonotype has just a few counts. The rearrangement joins TRBV10-3 to TRBJ1-1, with a tentative D call TRBD1 (6 bases). Germline-derived CDR1 and CDR2 are ENHRY and SYGVKD. Trimming took 7 bases from V and 3 from J, leaving 12 bases between them. This CDR3 comprises 13 residues. As DNA, the CDR3 is TGTGCCATCACGACAGGAGGGGACACTGAAGCTTTCTTT. Its protein product is CAITTGGDTEAFF.

The V call is TRBV6-2 or TRBV6-3, the J call TRBJ2-7; D might be TRBD1 (5 bases). The germline gives CDR1 MNHEY, CDR2 SVGEGT. This CDR3 is built from 15 residues. With 4 bases removed from V and 0 bases from J, the gap between germline ends came to 13 bases. CDR3 sequence: CASSWQGGLSYEQYF. In nucleotides, the CDR3 is TGTGCCAGCAGTTGGCAGGGTGGTCTCTCCTACGAGCAGTACTTC.

This clonotype has a count of ten or more. CDR3 sequence reads: CAISDLDGTGRTGANVLTF. CDR3 nucleotide sequence: TGTGCCATCAGTGATCTGGATGGGACAGGGAGGACTGGGGCCAACGTCCTGACTTTC. The J gene is TRBJ2-6, the V gene TRBV10-3; 9 bases match TRBD1. CDR1 ENHRY and CDR2 SYGVKD come from the germline V gene. The V gene end was trimmed by 3 bases and the J gene end by 2 bases; junction bases not matched to a gene: 11. CDR3 size: 19 residues.

The chain links TRBV7-2 to TRBJ2-7; 12 bases map to TRBD2. This CDR3 comprises 17 residues. Per germline, CDR1 SGHTA and CDR2 FQGNSA. The V gene end was trimmed by 5 bases and the J gene end by 0 bases; junction bases not matched to a gene: 8. For the CDR3, the DNA is TGTGCCAGCAGCCACGGACTAGCGGGACTAAGCTCCTACGAGCAGTACTTC. Protein product: CASSHGLAGLSSYEQYF.

This clonotype was counted ten times or more. The chain links TRBV24-1 to TRBJ2-3, with a tentative D call TRBD1 (5 bases). Trimming shortened V by 4 bases and J by 0 bases, and 10 bases separated the two germline ends. CDR3 length: 15 residues. The V gene's germline CDR1 is KGHDR and CDR2 SFDVKD. DNA for the CDR3: TGTGCCACCAGTGACCCCGACAGAAGCACAGATACGCAGTATTTT. As protein: CATSDPDRSTDTQYF.

The chain couples TRBV30 to TRBJ2-1, with TRBD2 identical over 8 bases. CDR1 and CDR2 (germline): GTSNPN, SVGIG (reference sequence). The CDR3 contains 16 residues. V shed 0 bases and J 5 bases; nucleotides not matched to a gene: 9. CDR3 coding DNA: TGTGCCTGGAGTGTTTATCTCGGGAGGGCCCACAATGAGCAGTTCTTC. Amino acid sequence: CAWSVYLGRAHNEQFF.

The V and J genes are TRBV15 and TRBJ2-3; the match to TRBD2 covers 9 bases. With V trimmed by 4 bases and J by 2 bases, 4 bases remained unmatched. The CDR3 extends over 15 amino acids. CDR1 and CDR2 from the germline V gene are LNHNV and YYDKDF (reference sequence). CDR3 in amino acids: CATSTPSGDTDTQYF. CDR3 DNA: TGTGCCACCAGCACACCTAGCGGGGACACAGATACGCAGTATTTT.

The gene calls are TRBV3-1 and TRBJ1-2, with D perhaps matching TRBD1 (5 bases). Germline V gene data show CDR1 as LGHDT and CDR2 as YNNKEL (reference sequence). This CDR3 spans 13 amino acids. Trimming stripped 4 bases from V and 7 bases from J, with 13 bases between. CDR3 nucleotides: TGTGCCAGCAGCCGGGGAGGGGAAGGTGGCTACACCTTC. Its protein product is CASSRGGEGGYTF.

The V gene is TRBV5-1, the J gene TRBJ2-3; D perhaps matches TRBD2 (5 bases). The CDR3 covers 12 residues. CDR1 is SGHRS, CDR2 YFSETQ, per germline. Between the trimmed V and J ends, which lost 4 bases and 6 bases, there was a span of 9 bases. The CDR3 nucleotides read TGCGCCAGCAGCGTTACTAGGGATACGCAGTATTTT. Translation gives CASSVTRDTQYF.

Regarding this clonotype: A much larger clonotype is one base distant, so this may be a read error. The chain carries TRBV12-3 or TRBV12-4 and TRBJ2-7, with TRBD1 identical over 10 bases. V shed 5 bases and J 9 bases; nucleotides not matched to a gene: 10. This CDR3 contains 14 residues. The CDR3 region is CASSPGQGTAGQYF. Written as DNA, the CDR3 is TGTGCCAGCAGTCCGGGACAGGGGACAGCTGGGCAGTACTTC.

Ten or more counts support this clonotype. The chain is built from TRBV5-1 and TRBJ2-3, with TRBD2 identical over 8 bases. Trimming cost V 4 bases and J 1 base; bases outside gene matches: 11. The CDR3 length is 17 residues. The germline gives CDR1 SGHRS, CDR2 YFSETQ. The CDR3 reads CASSPPPSGSGTDTQYF. In DNA form, the CDR3 reads TGCGCCAGCAGCCCACCCCCCAGCGGGAGTGGCACAGATACGCAGTATTTT.

The V gene is TRBV24-1, the J gene TRBJ2-3; maybe TRBD1 (7 bases). V lost 3 bases and J lost 3, with 18 bases in between. This CDR3 is 17 amino acids long. Germline CDR1 is KGHDR and CDR2 is SFDVKD. CDR3 nucleotide sequence: TGTGCCACCAGTGATCCGCACCCTCAGGGGGGAACAGATACGCAGTATTTT. Translating gives CATSDPHPQGGTDTQYF.

This clonotype has ten or more counts. Here the CDR3 reads CASSLSRLMDTEAFF. As DNA, the CDR3 is TGTGCCAGCAGCTTGTCTCGGTTAATGGACACTGAAGCTTTCTTT. This chain links TRBV7-8 with TRBJ1-1; D remains ambiguous. Germline V CDR1 and CDR2: SGHVS, FQNEAQ. V lost 3 bases, J lost 3 bases, and 14 bases lay in between. The CDR3 has 15 residues.

This clonotype was counted many times. V usage is TRBV6-1 and J usage is TRBJ2-7, with D possibly being TRBD1 (6 bases). This CDR3 is built from 13 residues. CDR1 and CDR2 (germline): MNHNS, SASEGT. V lost 3 bases and J lost 3, with 9 bases in between. The CDR3: CASSEIQGYEQYF. The CDR3 coding sequence is TGTGCCAGCAGTGAGATACAGGGCTACGAGCAGTACTTC.

This clonotype was observed once. This chain uses TRBV6-1 with TRBJ1-4; D ambiguous. The germline gives CDR1 MNHNS, CDR2 SASEGT. Trimming pared 7 bases from V and 7 bases from J, leaving 19 bases between. The CDR3 sequence is 15 residues long. The CDR3 sequence is CASNRAGVEGEKLFF. CDR3 nucleotides: TGTGCCAGCAATCGGGCAGGAGTAGAGGGTGAAAAACTGTTTTTT.

This chain links TRBV19 with TRBJ1-2; D unresolved. The CDR3 length is 15 residues. Germline V lookup: CDR1 LNHDA, CDR2 SQIVND (reference sequence). V lost 2 bases, J lost 4 bases, and 14 bases lay in between. The CDR3 is CASSIHTIGTYGYTF. CDR3 nucleotide sequence: TGTGCCAGTAGTATACATACAATCGGAACCTATGGCTACACCTTC.

This clonotype was recorded at least ten times. The chain couples TRBV2 to TRBJ1-2; no definite D call. The CDR3 is made up of 14 amino acids. Trimming took off 7 bases at V and 4 bases at J, with 16 bases between the two ends. Germline CDR1 and CDR2: SNHLY and FYNNEI. The CDR3 region has the DNA TGTGCCAGCATTTTACACACCTCAGGCTATGGCTACACCTTC. Translated, it gives CASILHTSGYGYTF.

This clonotype occurred many times. The chain carries TRBV5-1 and TRBJ1-1; D is unclear. The germline CDR1 and CDR2 sequences are SGHRS and YFSETQ. The CDR3 covers 15 residues. V dropped 6 bases and J dropped 4 bases, with 19 bases sitting between them. CDR3 loop: CASNKVAGGGTEAFF. DNA for the CDR3: TGCGCCAGCAATAAGGTGGCAGGAGGAGGCACTGAAGCTTTCTTT.

In the case of this clonotype: The germline gene is not matched at one end of the junction; a read error may be the cause. The rearrangement links TRBV13 to TRBJ2-2; maybe TRBD1 (6 bases). There are 15 residues in the CDR3. Germline V gene sequence: CDR1 PRHDT, CDR2 FYEKMQ (reference sequence). The CDR3: CASSGGGPNTGELSF. CDR3 nucleotides: TGTGCCAGCAGCGGTGGGGGCCCGAACACCGGGGAGCTGTCTTTT. The full variable domain, rest sourced from reference TRBV13 and TRBJ2-2, is AAGVIQSPRHLIKEKRETATLKCYPIPRHDTVYWYQQGPGQDPQFLISFYEKMQSDKGSIPDRFSAQQFSDYHSELNMSSLELGDSALYFCASSGGGPNTGELSFGEGSRLTVL.